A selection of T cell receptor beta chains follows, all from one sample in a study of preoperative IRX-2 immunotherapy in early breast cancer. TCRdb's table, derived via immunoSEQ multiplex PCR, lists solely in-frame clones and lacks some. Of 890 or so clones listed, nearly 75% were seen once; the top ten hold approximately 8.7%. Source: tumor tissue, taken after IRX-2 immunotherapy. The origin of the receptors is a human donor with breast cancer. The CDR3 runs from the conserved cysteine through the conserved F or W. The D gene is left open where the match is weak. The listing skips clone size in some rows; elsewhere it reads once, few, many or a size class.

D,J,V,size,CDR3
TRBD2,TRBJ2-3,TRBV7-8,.,CASRLESLAGEYF
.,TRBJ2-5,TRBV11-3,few,CASSPGWGQETQYF
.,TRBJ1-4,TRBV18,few,CASSPSRQRSTNEKLFF
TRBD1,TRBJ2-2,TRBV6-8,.,CASRAGQGAVGELFF
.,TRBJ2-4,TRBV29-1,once,CSAATGLKNIQYF
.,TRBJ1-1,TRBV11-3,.,CASSLLGADTEAFF
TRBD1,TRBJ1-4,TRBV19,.,CASRRQGATNEKLFF
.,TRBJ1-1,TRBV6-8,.,CASSSPWTGRNTEAFF
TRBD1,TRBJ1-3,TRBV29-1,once,CSVDQGANTIYF
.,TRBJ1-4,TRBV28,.,CASSLGPTNEKLFF
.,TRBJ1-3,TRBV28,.,CASSWGRGNTIYF
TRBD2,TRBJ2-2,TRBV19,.,CASMQRGGSTGELFF
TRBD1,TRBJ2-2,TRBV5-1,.,CASSVGHRDRGRTGELFF
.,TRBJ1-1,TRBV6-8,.,CASTSARQRRSTEAFF
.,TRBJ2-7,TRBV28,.,CASSFNLGHNYEQYF
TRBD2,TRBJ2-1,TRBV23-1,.,CASSYFSGLAGRNEQFF
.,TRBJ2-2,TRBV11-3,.,CASSFHPNTGELFF
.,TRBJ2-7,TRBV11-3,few,CASRSSQDSYEQYF
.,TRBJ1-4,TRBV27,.,CASRNRAREKLFF
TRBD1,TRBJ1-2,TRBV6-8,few,CASRSGQNYGYTF
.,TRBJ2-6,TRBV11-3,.,CASSLPRAGANVLTF
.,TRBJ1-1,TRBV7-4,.,CASSLSVNTEAFF
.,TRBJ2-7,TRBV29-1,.,CSVEMGERAYEQYF
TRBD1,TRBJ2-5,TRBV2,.,CATRTGGFQETQYF
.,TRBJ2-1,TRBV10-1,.,CASAHADEQFF
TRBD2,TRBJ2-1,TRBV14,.,CASSHYGDQSAGGSYNEQFF
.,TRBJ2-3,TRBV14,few,CASSQDLRTDTQYF
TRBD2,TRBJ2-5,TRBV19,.,CASSIGTSGVQTQYF
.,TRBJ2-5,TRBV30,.,CAWSEEWTQYF
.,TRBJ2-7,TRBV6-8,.,CAISVHGSEQYF